A single sample is the source of the 16 T cell receptor beta chains below, sequenced in a study of T-cell memory formation after mild COVID-19 (dated by TCRdb to about 2021). Library preparation used 5' RACE. Sequencing instrument: Illumina NovaSeq 6000. TCRdb's own reprocessing of the public reads used fastp at Q25 and MiXCR and kept productive beta chains. Records with the same CDR3 protein are collapsed into one entry carrying the most frequent genes and DNA. The sample yields more than 350,000 distinct CDR3 sequences; roughly 20% were counted once. The leading ten clones occupy under 15% of the sample. The sequencing input was PBMCs or a T cell subset sorted from them (not recorded which). These receptors originate from an adult woman who had mild COVID-19 (a few samples of this study predate the infection). The sample titles of this study are shuffled in the database, so cell type and time point are left out; the donor was told from shared clones.

The CDR3 DNA is TGTGCCAGCAGTCATAGCGGGAACTACGAGCAGTACTTC. Translated, it gives CASSHSGNYEQYF. The chain joins TRBV6-6 to TRBJ2-7; 8 bases fit TRBD2. V shed 5 bases, J shed 3 bases, and the junction held 3 bases outside the gene matches. The CDR3 is made up of 13 amino acids. Germline V CDR1 and CDR2: MNHNY, SVGAGI (reference sequence).

The chain carries TRBV14 and TRBJ2-3; no reliable D call. This CDR3 comprises 13 residues. V was cut by 4 bases and J by 8 bases, with 13 bases left in between. Germline loops: CDR1 SGHDN, CDR2 FVKESK. The CDR3 bases are TGTGCCAGCAGCCCCCTGGGAAGGGTTACGCAGTATTTT. Translated: CASSPLGRVTQYF.

V gene TRBV6-5 combines with J gene TRBJ2-1; 10 nucleotides match TRBD2. The CDR3 has 16 residues. Germline trimming cut 6 bases from V and 2 bases from J; bases unmatched to any gene: 7. Germline CDR1 reads MNHEY; CDR2 reads SVGAGI. Written as DNA, the CDR3 is TGTGCCAGCAGGCTATGGACTAGCGGAACCTACAATGAGCAGTTCTTC. Translation: CASRLWTSGTYNEQFF.

The chain carries TRBV7-2 and TRBJ2-1, with D possibly TRBD2 on 7 matching bases. CDR1 SGHTA and CDR2 FQGNSA come from the germline V gene. V was pared by 5 bases and J by 5 bases, with 19 bases between. CDR3 size: 16 residues. In nucleotides, the CDR3 is TGTGCCAGCAGCCTTCAGGGCGGGGGCCTTAACAATGAGCAGTTCTTC. This codes for CASSLQGGGLNNEQFF. The entire variable domain, with the rest obtained from reference TRBV7-2 and TRBJ2-1, is as follows: GAGVSQSPSNKVTEKGKDVELRCDPISGHTALYWYRQSLGQGLEFLIYFQGNSAPDKSGLPSDRFSAERTGGSVSTLTIQRTQQEDSAVYLCASSLQGGGLNNEQFFGPGTRLTVL.

The sample holds a few counts of this clonotype. The chain is built from TRBV7-8 and TRBJ2-7; TRBD2 might be the D (5 bases). Trimming pared 3 bases from V and 1 base from J, leaving 7 bases between. The CDR3 runs to 13 residues. Per germline, CDR1 SGHVS and CDR2 FQNEAQ. CDR3 sequence: CASSFTGSYEQYF. Here the CDR3 DNA reads TGTGCCAGCAGCTTTACGGGGTCCTACGAGCAGTACTTC.

This clonotype has only a few counts. The J gene is TRBJ1-5, the V gene TRBV30, with 9 positions matching TRBD1. Trimming at V came to 3 bases and at J to 4 bases, leaving 4 bases not matched to a gene. The germline V gene encodes CDR1 GTSNPN and CDR2 SVGIG (reference sequence). The CDR3 has 14 residues. CDR3 sequence (DNA): TGTGCCTGGAGCCAGGGACAGGGAAATCAGCCCCAGCATTTT. It encodes CAWSQGQGNQPQHF.

This chain links TRBV11-2 with TRBJ1-1; D not certain. Germline CDR1 SGHAT, CDR2 FQNNGV. Trimming shortened V by 6 bases and J by 4 bases, and 15 bases separated the two germline ends. CDR3 size: 14 residues. The CDR3 DNA reads as TGTGCCAGCAGACCCCTGAGAGGGCCCACTGAAGCTTTCTTT. Its protein is CASRPLRGPTEAFF. Full variable domain (remainder filled in from reference TRBV11-2 and TRBJ1-1): EAGVAQSPRYKIIEKRQSVAFWCNPISGHATLYWYQQILGQGPKLLIQFQNNGVVDDSQLPKDRFSAERLKGVDSTLKIQPAKLEDSAVYLCASRPLRGPTEAFFGQGTRLTVV.

This rearrangement joins TRBV6-6 to TRBJ1-5, with 12 bases aligning to TRBD1. J was trimmed by 1 base and V by 5 bases; bases with no gene match: 9. Germline V lookup: CDR1 MNHNY, CDR2 SVGAGI (reference sequence). The CDR3 spans 18 residues. CDR3 residues: CASSLGQGAPRSNQPQHF. DNA of the CDR3: TGTGCCAGCAGTCTGGGACAGGGGGCGCCGAGAAGCAATCAGCCCCAGCATTTT.

The rearrangement links TRBV18 to TRBJ2-6, with 7 bases matching TRBD1. The CDR3 has 18 residues. J was trimmed by 2 bases and V by 2 bases; bases with no gene match: 9. Germline CDR1 reads KGHSH; CDR2 reads LQKENI. The CDR3 DNA reads as TGTGCCAGCTCACCATCAAGACAGGGCGGCGCTGGGGCCAACGTCCTGACTTTC. The encoded protein is CASSPSRQGGAGANVLTF.

This clonotype came up a few times. This sequence joins TRBV12-3 or TRBV12-4 and TRBJ2-4, with TRBD1 identical over 7 bases. The junction had 8 bases not matched to a gene; V was cut back by 5 bases and J by 7 bases. The CDR3 contains 14 residues. The CDR3 nucleotides read TGTGCCAGCAGTACCAGACAGGGCTCGAACATTCAGTACTTC. Encoded protein: CASSTRQGSNIQYF.

V and J are TRBV27 and TRBJ2-7; D not certain. Germline V gene lookup returns CDR1 MNHEY and CDR2 SMNVEV (reference sequence). The CDR3 is 13 residues long. V was shortened by 3 bases and J by 4 bases, with 10 bases between the two germline ends. The CDR3 DNA follows: TGTGCCAGCAGTTTTGGGGTCGGGTACGAGCAGTACTTC. Translated, it gives CASSFGVGYEQYF.

This clonotype was seen a single time. The chain joins TRBV4-2 to TRBJ2-7; the D gene is possibly TRBD1 (6 bases). V lost 5 bases to trimming and J lost 3 bases, with 14 bases between them. The CDR3 contains 14 residues. Germline V gene sequence: CDR1 LGHNA, CDR2 YNFKEQ. The CDR3 nucleotides read TGTGCCAGCAGCGACCGGGACATAAACTACGAGCAGTACTTC. Translating gives CASSDRDINYEQYF.

The chain employs TRBV7-3 and TRBJ2-7, with unresolved D. CDR3 length: 13 amino acids. Germline CDR1 SGHTA, CDR2 FQGTGA. Deletions cut 2 bases from V and 6 bases from J, with 11 bases between. The CDR3, as DNA: TGTGCCAGCAGCTTAGGGCCAGCCGGCGAGCAGTACTTC. Encoded protein: CASSLGPAGEQYF.

This clonotype was detected only a few times. The chain recombines TRBV7-3 with TRBJ1-5; no reliable D call. Germline CDR1 is SGHTA and CDR2 is FQGTGA. The length of the CDR3 is 16 residues. V lost 4 bases and J lost 0, with 13 bases in between. CDR3 protein: CASSSFPKTSNQPQHF. DNA for the CDR3: TGTGCCAGCAGCTCCTTCCCCAAGACTAGCAATCAGCCCCAGCATTTT.

In this sample, this clonotype turned up many times. The rearrangement links TRBV4-3 to TRBJ2-2; D not certain. V was pared by 0 bases and J by 7 bases, with 18 bases between. CDR3 length: 17 amino acids. Germline CDR1 reads LGHNA; CDR2 reads YSLEER. This CDR3 reads CASSQDLSSARGGELFF. The CDR3 DNA reads as TGCGCCAGCAGCCAAGATCTATCCAGCGCCCGTGGCGGGGAGCTGTTTTTT.

This clonotype was seen only once. The chain recombines TRBV12-3 or TRBV12-4 with TRBJ1-1; D gene unclear. This CDR3 contains 12 residues. V lost 8 bases and J lost 0, with 7 bases in between. The CDR3 spells CASGIMNTEAFF. DNA of the CDR3: TGTGCCAGCGGTATCATGAACACTGAAGCTTTCTTT.